This T cell receptor beta chain was identified during a study of cytomegalovirus exposure and HLA in healthy donors. The germline gives CDR1 LNHDA, CDR2 SQIVND (reference sequence). The CDR3 totals 14 residues. Trimming stripped 5 bases from V and 6 bases from J, with 16 bases between. PCR used 60 Vbeta primers and 13 Jbeta primers. The protocol was immunoSEQ multiplex PCR, while the TCRdb copy is restricted to in-frame clones and leaves out a portion. The table for this sample gives some 130,000 clones. The clonotype comes from a man between 18 and 35 years old in good health and CMV-seronegative. The sample taken for sequencing was PBMCs. V is TRBV19 and J is TRBJ1-1, with D uncertain. CDR3 sequence reads: CASSPGPGGPEAFF. The CDR3 DNA reads TGTGCCAGTAGTCCCGGCCCGGGAGGCCCTGAAGCTTTCTTT.